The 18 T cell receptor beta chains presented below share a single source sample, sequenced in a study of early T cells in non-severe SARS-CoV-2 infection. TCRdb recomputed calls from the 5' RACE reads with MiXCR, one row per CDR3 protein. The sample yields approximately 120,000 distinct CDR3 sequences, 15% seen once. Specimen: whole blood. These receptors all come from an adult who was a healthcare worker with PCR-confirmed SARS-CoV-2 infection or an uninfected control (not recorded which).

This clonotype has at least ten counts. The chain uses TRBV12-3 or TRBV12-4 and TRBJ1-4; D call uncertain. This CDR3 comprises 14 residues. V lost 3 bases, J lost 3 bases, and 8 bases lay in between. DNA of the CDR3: TGTGCCAGCAGTTTCGGGTTGGCTAATGAAAAACTGTTTTTT. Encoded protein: CASSFGLANEKLFF.

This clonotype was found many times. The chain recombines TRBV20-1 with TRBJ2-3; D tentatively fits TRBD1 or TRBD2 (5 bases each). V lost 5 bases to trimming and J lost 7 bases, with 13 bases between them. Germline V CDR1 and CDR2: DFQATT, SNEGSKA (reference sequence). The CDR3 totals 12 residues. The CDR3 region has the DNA TGCAGTGCTGGGGACGGCCAATATACGCAGTATTTT. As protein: CSAGDGQYTQYF.

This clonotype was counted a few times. CDR3 in DNA: TGTGCCAGCAGTCCGAGGGTAGACACTGAAGCTTTCTTT. Translation: CASSPRVDTEAFF. The chain is built from TRBV5-6 and TRBJ1-1; no firm D call. The CDR3 runs 13 residues. Trimming stripped 5 bases from V and 3 bases from J, with 11 bases between. Germline-derived CDR1 and CDR2 are SGHDT and YYEEEE. The variable domain in full, with the rest retrieved from reference TRBV5-6 and TRBJ1-1, is DAGVTQSPTHLIKTRGQQVTLRCSPKSGHDTVSWYQQALGQGPQFIFQYYEEEERQRGNFPDRFSGHQFPNYSSELNVNALLLGDSALYLCASSPRVDTEAFFGQGTRLTVV.

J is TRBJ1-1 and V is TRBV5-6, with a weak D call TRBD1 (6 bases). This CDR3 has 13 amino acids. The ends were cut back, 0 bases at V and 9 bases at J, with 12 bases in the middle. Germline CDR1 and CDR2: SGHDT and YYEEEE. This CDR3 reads CASSLGQVGKAFF. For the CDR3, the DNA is TGTGCCAGCAGCTTGGGACAGGTGGGCAAAGCTTTCTTT.

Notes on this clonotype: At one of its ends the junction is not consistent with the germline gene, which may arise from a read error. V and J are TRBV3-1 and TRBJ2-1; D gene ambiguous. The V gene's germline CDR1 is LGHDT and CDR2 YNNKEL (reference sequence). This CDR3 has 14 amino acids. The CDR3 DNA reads TGTGCCGGCAGCCAAGTCCCCACGACTTACCAGTTCTTCTTC. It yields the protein CAGSQVPTTYQFFF.

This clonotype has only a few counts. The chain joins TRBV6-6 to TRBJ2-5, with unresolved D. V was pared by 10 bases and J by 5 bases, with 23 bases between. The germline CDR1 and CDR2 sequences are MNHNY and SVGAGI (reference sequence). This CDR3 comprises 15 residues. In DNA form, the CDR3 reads TGTGCCACCCTAACTGCCCCACCGACCCGGGAGACCCAGTACTTC. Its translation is CATLTAPPTRETQYF.

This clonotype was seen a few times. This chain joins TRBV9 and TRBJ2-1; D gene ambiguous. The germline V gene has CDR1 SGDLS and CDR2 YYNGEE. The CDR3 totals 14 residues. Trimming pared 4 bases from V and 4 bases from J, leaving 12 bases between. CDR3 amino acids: CASSPQLGYNEQFF. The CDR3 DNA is TGTGCCAGCAGCCCGCAGCTAGGATACAATGAGCAGTTCTTC.

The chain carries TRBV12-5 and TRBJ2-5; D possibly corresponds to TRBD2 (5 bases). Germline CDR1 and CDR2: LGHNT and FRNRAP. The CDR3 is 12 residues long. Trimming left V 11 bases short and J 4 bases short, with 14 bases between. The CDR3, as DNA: TGTGCTTCGGCGGGCGGAGGAGAGACCCAGTACTTC. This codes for CASAGGGETQYF. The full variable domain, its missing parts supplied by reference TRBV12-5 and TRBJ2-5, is DARVTQTPRHKVTEMGQEVTMRCQPILGHNTVFWYRQTMMQGLELLAYFRNRAPLDDSGMPKDRFSAEMPDATLATLKIQPSEPRDSAVYFCASAGGGETQYFGPGTRLLVL.

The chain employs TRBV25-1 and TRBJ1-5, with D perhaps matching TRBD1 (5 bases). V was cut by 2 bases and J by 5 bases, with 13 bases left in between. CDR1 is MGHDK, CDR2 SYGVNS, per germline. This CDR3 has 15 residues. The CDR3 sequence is CASSEPGSRDQPQHF. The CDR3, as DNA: TGTGCCAGCAGTGAACCAGGGAGTCGCGATCAGCCCCAGCATTTT.

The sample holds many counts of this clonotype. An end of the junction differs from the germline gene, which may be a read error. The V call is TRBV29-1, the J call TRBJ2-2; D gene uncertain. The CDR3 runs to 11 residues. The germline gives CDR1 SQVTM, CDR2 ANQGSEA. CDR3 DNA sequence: TGCAGCGTCCTGAACGCCGGGGAGCTGTTTTTT. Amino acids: CSVLNAGELFF.

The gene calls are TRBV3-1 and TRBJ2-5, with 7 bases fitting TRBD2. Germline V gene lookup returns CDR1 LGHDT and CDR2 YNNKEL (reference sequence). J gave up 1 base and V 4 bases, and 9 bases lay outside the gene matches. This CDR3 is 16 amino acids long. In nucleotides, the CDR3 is TGTGCCAGCAGCCGAAAACCTCCTAGCGGCCAAGAGACCCAGTACTTC. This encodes CASSRKPPSGQETQYF.

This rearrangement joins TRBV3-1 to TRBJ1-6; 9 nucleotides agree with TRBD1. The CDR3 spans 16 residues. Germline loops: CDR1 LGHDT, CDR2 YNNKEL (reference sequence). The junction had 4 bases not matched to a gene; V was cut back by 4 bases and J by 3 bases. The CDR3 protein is CASSPQGAIYNSPLHF. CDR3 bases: TGTGCCAGCAGCCCACAGGGGGCGATCTATAATTCACCCCTCCACTTT.

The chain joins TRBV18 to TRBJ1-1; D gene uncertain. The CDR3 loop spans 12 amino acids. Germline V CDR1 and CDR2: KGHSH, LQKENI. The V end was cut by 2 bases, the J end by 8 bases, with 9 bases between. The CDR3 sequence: CASSPVRAEAFF. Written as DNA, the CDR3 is TGTGCCAGCTCACCAGTCCGGGCGGAAGCTTTCTTT.

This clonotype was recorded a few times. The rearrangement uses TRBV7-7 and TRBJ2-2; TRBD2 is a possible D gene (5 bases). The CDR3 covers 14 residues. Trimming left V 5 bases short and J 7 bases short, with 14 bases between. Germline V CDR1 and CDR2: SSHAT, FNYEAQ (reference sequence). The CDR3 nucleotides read TGTGCCAGCAGCCCGGGGTATACCTTCGGGGAGCTGTTTTTT. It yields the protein CASSPGYTFGELFF.

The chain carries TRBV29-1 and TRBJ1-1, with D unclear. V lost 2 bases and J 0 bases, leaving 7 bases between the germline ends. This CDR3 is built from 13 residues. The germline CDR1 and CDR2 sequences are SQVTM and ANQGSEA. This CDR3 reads CSVESGMNTEAFF. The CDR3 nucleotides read TGCAGCGTTGAATCAGGTATGAACACTGAAGCTTTCTTT.

The CDR3, as DNA: TGCAGCGCGATCCTCTTTTCGGGACAGTTCTATGGCTACACCTTC. Encoded protein: CSAILFSGQFYGYTF. The chain has TRBV29-1 and TRBJ1-2; 7 bases agree with TRBD1. Germline trimming cut 7 bases from V and 4 bases from J; bases unmatched to any gene: 15. The CDR3 is 15 amino acids. CDR1 SQVTM and CDR2 ANQGSEA come from the germline V gene.

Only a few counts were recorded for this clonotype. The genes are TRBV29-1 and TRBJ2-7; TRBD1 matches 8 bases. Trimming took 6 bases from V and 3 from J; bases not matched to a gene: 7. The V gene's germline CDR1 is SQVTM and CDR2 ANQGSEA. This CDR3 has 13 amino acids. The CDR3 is CSVTGGLFYEQYF. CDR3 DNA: TGCAGCGTCACAGGGGGTCTCTTCTACGAGCAGTACTTC.

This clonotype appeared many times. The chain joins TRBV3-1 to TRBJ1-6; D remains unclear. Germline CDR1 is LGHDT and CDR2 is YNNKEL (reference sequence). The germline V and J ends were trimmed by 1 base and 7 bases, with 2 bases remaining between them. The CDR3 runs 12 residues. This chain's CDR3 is CASSQGNSPLHF. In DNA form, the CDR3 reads TGTGCCAGCAGCCAAGGAAATTCACCCCTCCACTTT. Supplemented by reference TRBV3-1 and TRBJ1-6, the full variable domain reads DTAVSQTPKYLVTQMGNDKSIKCEQNLGHDTMYWYKQDSKKFLKIMFSYNNKELIINETVPNRFSPKSPDKAHLNLHINSLELGDSAVYFCASSQGNSPLHFGNGTRLTVT.